The 4 T cell receptor beta chains in this list originate from one sample, sequenced in a study of cytomegalovirus exposure and HLA in healthy donors. Primers for the PCR totalled 60 Vbeta and 13 Jbeta. TCRdb's table, derived via immunoSEQ multiplex PCR, lists solely in-frame clones and lacks some. The repertoire holds around 170,000 clones, with over 70% as singletons. Material for sequencing was PBMCs. These receptors came from a woman in her forties or fifties in good health and CMV-seropositive.

This clone was detected a few times. The chain has TRBV5-4 and TRBJ2-7; 8 bases agree with TRBD1. There are 15 residues in the CDR3. Germline CDR1 reads SGHNT; CDR2 reads YYREEE (reference sequence). Unmatched junction bases numbered 12, after V lost 4 bases and J lost 6 bases. The CDR3 nucleotides are TGTGCCAGCAGCCAATTCGGGACAGGCCACTGCGAGCAGTACTTC. This translates into CASSQFGTGHCEQYF.

Only a few counts were recorded for this clone. The rearrangement links TRBV11-3 to TRBJ1-1; the D gene is possibly TRBD1 (5 bases). V lost 5 bases and J 11 bases, leaving 15 bases between the germline ends. The CDR3 spans 12 residues. Germline-derived CDR1 and CDR2 are SGHNT and YENEEA. The CDR3 DNA is TGTGCCAGCAGCCCTGGCGTGGGGCGCGCTTTCTTT. Translating it yields CASSPGVGRAFF.

Here the CDR3 DNA reads TGCGCCAGCAGCCTTGCCTTCGGGGAACAGGGGACCCAGTACTTC. Residues: CASSLAFGEQGTQYF. The V gene is TRBV4-3, the J gene TRBJ2-5; TRBD1 is a possible D gene (6 bases). Per germline, CDR1 LGHNA and CDR2 YSLEER. Between the trimmed V and J ends, which lost 4 bases and 7 bases, there was a span of 19 bases. This CDR3 comprises 15 residues.

The rearrangement links TRBV19 to TRBJ1-5; D possibly corresponds to TRBD1 (6 bases). CDR3 size: 15 residues. Deletions cut 3 bases from V and 3 bases from J, with 12 bases between. CDR1 and CDR2 (germline): LNHDA, SQIVND (reference sequence). CDR3 sequence reads: CASSIRDRTNQPQHF. As DNA, the CDR3 is TGTGCCAGTAGTATCCGTGACAGGACCAATCAGCCCCAGCATTTT.